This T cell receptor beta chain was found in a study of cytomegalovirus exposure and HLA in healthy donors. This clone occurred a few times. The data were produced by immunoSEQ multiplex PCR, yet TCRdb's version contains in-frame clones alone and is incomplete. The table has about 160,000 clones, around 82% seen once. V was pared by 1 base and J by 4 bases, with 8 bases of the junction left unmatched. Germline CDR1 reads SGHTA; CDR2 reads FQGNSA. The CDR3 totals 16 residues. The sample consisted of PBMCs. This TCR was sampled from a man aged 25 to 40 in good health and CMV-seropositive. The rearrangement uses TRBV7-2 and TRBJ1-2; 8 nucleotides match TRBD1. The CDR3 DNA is TGTGCCAGCAGCTTAGGAGCCATCGGACAGGGCTATGGCTACACCTTC. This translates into CASSLGAIGQGYGYTF.